The 20 T cell receptor beta chains listed next were all sequenced from one sample in a study of blood T cell repertoires in COVID-19 (dated by TCRdb to the early 2020s). Receptors were amplified or captured by the immunoSEQ multiplex PCR assay. The table was pulled from immuneACCESS by TCRdb, which kept in-frame rearrangements only. Such tables lose some clones; where checked, under half of the loss comes from unresolved V genes, and the rest has no known cause. For this sample there are tens of thousands of clones; around 86% appear just once. Together, the top ten hold 2% of the sample. The sequencing input was peripheral blood. The origin of the receptors is a man in his thirties or forties with acute or convalescent COVID-19.

The chain carries TRBV29-1 and TRBJ1-2, with 8 bases that match TRBD1. The CDR3 is made up of 16 amino acids. Per germline, CDR1 SQVTM and CDR2 ANQGSEA. V shed 6 bases, J shed 4 bases, and the junction held 16 bases outside the gene matches. The CDR3 sequence is CSVTSIIQGVSYGYTF. The CDR3 coding sequence is TGCAGCGTCACGAGCATAATACAGGGGGTGAGCTATGGCTACACCTTC.

The genes are TRBV2 and TRBJ1-1; TRBD1 matches 7 bases. The V gene's germline CDR1 is SNHLY and CDR2 FYNNEI. The CDR3 is made up of 14 amino acids. The trim removed 8 bases at V and 7 bases at J, leaving 13 bases unmatched. The CDR3 spells CASGETGLSYEAFF. The CDR3 nucleotides read TGTGCCAGCGGGGAGACAGGGTTAAGTTATGAAGCTTTCTTT.

The rearrangement joins TRBV7-2 to TRBJ1-5; TRBD1 might be the D (5 bases). V was clipped by 5 bases and J by 3 bases, with 14 bases between them. Per the germline V gene, CDR1 is SGHTA and CDR2 is FQGNSA. This CDR3 has 15 amino acids. This chain's CDR3 is CASSGHTGVNQPQHF. The CDR3 DNA is TGTGCCAGCAGCGGTCACACGGGGGTCAATCAGCCCCAGCATTTT. The full variable domain, in which reference TRBV7-2 and TRBJ1-5 provide the parts outside the CDR3, is GAGVSQSPSNKVTEKGKDVELRCDPISGHTALYWYRQSLGQGLEFLIYFQGNSAPDKSGLPSDRFSAERTGGSVSTLTIQRTQQEDSAVYLCASSGHTGVNQPQHFGDGTRLSIL.

The CDR3 sequence: CASSWRTGATTNEKLFF. The CDR3 coding sequence is TGTGCCAGCAGCTGGAGGACAGGGGCCACAACTAATGAAAAACTGTTTTTT. The V call is TRBV5-4, the J call TRBJ1-4, with 9 bases that match TRBD1. Germline V gene sequence: CDR1 SGHNT, CDR2 YYREEE (reference sequence). The CDR3 spans 17 residues. J lost 0 bases, V lost 3 bases, and 6 bases had no gene match.

The V and J genes are TRBV5-1 and TRBJ1-1; a possible D gene is TRBD1 (6 bases). The CDR3 is made up of 14 amino acids. V gave up 0 bases and J gave up 2 bases, with 8 bases separating them. In germline, CDR1 is SGHRS, CDR2 YFSETQ. This CDR3 is CASSLGGLNTEAFF. The CDR3 region has the DNA TGCGCCAGCAGCTTGGGGGGGCTTAACACTGAAGCTTTCTTT.

This chain joins TRBV6-1 and TRBJ2-1; TRBD2 agrees at 8 bases. V was pared by 1 base and J by 9 bases, with 2 bases of the junction left unmatched. From germline, CDR1 is MNHNS and CDR2 SASEGT. The CDR3 totals 13 residues. The CDR3, as DNA: TGTGCCAGCAGTGAAGGGGCGGGGGGTGAGCAGTTCTTC. Its protein product is CASSEGAGGEQFF.

The chain couples TRBV19 to TRBJ1-1; weak D call: TRBD1 (6 bases). V gave up 7 bases and J gave up 0 bases, with 18 bases separating them. There are 16 residues in the CDR3. Germline V gives CDR1 LNHDA, CDR2 SQIVND (reference sequence). The CDR3, as DNA: TGTGCCAGTAAAAGGGGACAACTGGCGGTGAACACTGAAGCTTTCTTT. Protein product: CASKRGQLAVNTEAFF.

There are a few counts of this clone. CDR3 loop: CASSPRTGYGYTF. The CDR3 DNA follows: TGTGCCAGCAGCCCTAGGACAGGTTATGGCTACACCTTC. The chain recombines TRBV5-8 with TRBJ1-2; 7 nucleotides line up with TRBD1. Germline values: CDR1 SGHTS, CDR2 YDEGEE. This CDR3 region has 13 residues. V trimming: 4 bases; J trimming: 5 bases; junction bases outside the gene matches: 5.

The V gene is TRBV2, the J gene TRBJ2-7, with D unclear. V was clipped by 2 bases and J by 0 bases, with 5 bases between them. There are 13 residues in the CDR3. Per the germline V gene, CDR1 is SNHLY and CDR2 is FYNNEI. The CDR3 bases are TGTGCCAGCAGTGAACCCTTCTCCTACGAGCAGTACGTC. Its translation is CASSEPFSYEQYV.

This clone was recorded once. The chain is built from TRBV29-1 and TRBJ1-2; no clear D gene. V dropped 3 bases and J dropped 7 bases, with 12 bases sitting between them. The CDR3 is made up of 12 amino acids. The V gene's germline CDR1 is SQVTM and CDR2 ANQGSEA. The CDR3 region has the DNA TGCAGCGTTGATCTCCCTAGAAGTGGCTACACCTTC. Its translation is CSVDLPRSGYTF.

The chain joins TRBV10-3 to TRBJ2-7; TRBD1 matches 9 bases. Germline values: CDR1 ENHRY, CDR2 SYGVKD. The CDR3 is made up of 12 amino acids. The junction had 4 bases not matched to a gene; V was cut back by 10 bases and J by 3 bases. The CDR3 here is CATGTGLYEQYF. The CDR3 bases are TGTGCCACGGGGACAGGGCTCTACGAGCAGTACTTC.

This chain's CDR3 is CASSPQGKETQYF. The CDR3 coding sequence is TGTGCCAGCAGCCCTCAGGGAAAAGAGACCCAGTACTTC. This sequence joins TRBV5-4 and TRBJ2-5, with D perhaps matching TRBD1 (5 bases). In germline, CDR1 is SGHNT, CDR2 YYREEE (reference sequence). V lost 4 bases, J lost 3 bases, and 10 bases lay in between. The CDR3 has 13 amino acids.

This clone was recorded a few times. The V gene is TRBV27, the J gene TRBJ1-5; 7 bases line up with TRBD1. J gave up 3 bases and V 5 bases, and 4 bases lay outside the gene matches. The germline V gene has CDR1 MNHEY and CDR2 SMNVEV (reference sequence). The CDR3 spans 14 residues. The CDR3: CASSDRDDNQPQHF. The CDR3 bases are TGTGCCAGCAGTGACAGGGACGACAATCAGCCCCAGCATTTT.

The gene calls are TRBV4-2 and TRBJ2-2; D is uncertain. Trimming stripped 0 bases from V and 1 base from J, with 15 bases between. The CDR3 spans 18 residues. CDR1 is LGHNA and CDR2 is YNFKEQ in the germline V gene. CDR3 sequence reads: CASSQEGGHFGNTGELFF. In nucleotides, the CDR3 is TGTGCCAGCAGCCAAGAAGGCGGCCACTTCGGGAACACCGGGGAGCTGTTTTTT.

This chain links TRBV27 with TRBJ1-4, with D possibly being TRBD1 (5 bases). The V and J ends lost 6 bases and 4 bases respectively, with 27 bases between them. The CDR3 loop spans 19 amino acids. From germline, CDR1 is MNHEY and CDR2 SMNVEV (reference sequence). The CDR3 loop reads CASRQRGGDPSYINEKLFF. The CDR3 coding sequence is TGTGCCAGCAGGCAACGGGGGGGGGACCCAAGCTATATTAATGAAAAACTGTTTTTT.

The chain has TRBV27 and TRBJ1-5; a possible D gene is TRBD1 (6 bases). The V gene lost 2 bases and the J gene lost 1 base, with 15 bases spanning the gap. The CDR3 loop spans 17 amino acids. From germline, CDR1 is MNHEY and CDR2 SMNVEV (reference sequence). For the CDR3, the DNA is TGTGCCAGCAGTTTAAAACCGGGACAAATGAGCAATCAGCCCCAGCATTTT. Translation gives CASSLKPGQMSNQPQHF.

The chain links TRBV11-2 to TRBJ2-1, with 7 bases identical to TRBD1. V was pared by 5 bases and J by 2 bases, with 9 bases of the junction left unmatched. CDR1 is SGHAT, CDR2 FQNNGV, per germline. This CDR3 is 16 amino acids long. The CDR3 here is CASSRQQGLAYNEQFF. The DNA for the CDR3 is TGTGCCAGCAGCCGGCAACAGGGGTTAGCCTACAATGAGCAGTTCTTC.

The V and J genes are TRBV14 and TRBJ1-2; weak D call: TRBD1 (5 bases). With 4 bases removed from V and 4 bases from J, the gap between germline ends came to 10 bases. The germline gives CDR1 SGHDN, CDR2 FVKESK. The CDR3 has 13 amino acids. CDR3 protein: CASSPQATYGYTF. For the CDR3, the DNA is TGTGCCAGCAGCCCACAGGCGACCTATGGCTACACCTTC.

The chain combines TRBV6-6 with TRBJ1-1; possible D gene TRBD1, 5 bases. The V and J ends lost 2 bases and 1 base respectively, with 14 bases between them. Germline V gene lookup returns CDR1 MNHNY and CDR2 SVGAGI (reference sequence). CDR3 length: 16 amino acids. This CDR3 reads CASSYSPPGQNTEAFF. CDR3 nucleotides: TGTGCCAGCAGTTACAGCCCTCCCGGACAGAACACTGAAGCTTTCTTT.

V usage is TRBV9 and J usage is TRBJ2-7; 7 nucleotides line up with TRBD2. CDR3 length: 16 amino acids. In germline, CDR1 is SGDLS, CDR2 YYNGEE. Germline trimming cut 0 bases from V and 7 bases from J; bases unmatched to any gene: 13. CDR3 sequence: CASSVDSSSGSGEQYF. CDR3 nucleotides: TGTGCCAGCAGCGTAGATTCGTCTAGCGGTTCTGGGGAGCAGTACTTC.